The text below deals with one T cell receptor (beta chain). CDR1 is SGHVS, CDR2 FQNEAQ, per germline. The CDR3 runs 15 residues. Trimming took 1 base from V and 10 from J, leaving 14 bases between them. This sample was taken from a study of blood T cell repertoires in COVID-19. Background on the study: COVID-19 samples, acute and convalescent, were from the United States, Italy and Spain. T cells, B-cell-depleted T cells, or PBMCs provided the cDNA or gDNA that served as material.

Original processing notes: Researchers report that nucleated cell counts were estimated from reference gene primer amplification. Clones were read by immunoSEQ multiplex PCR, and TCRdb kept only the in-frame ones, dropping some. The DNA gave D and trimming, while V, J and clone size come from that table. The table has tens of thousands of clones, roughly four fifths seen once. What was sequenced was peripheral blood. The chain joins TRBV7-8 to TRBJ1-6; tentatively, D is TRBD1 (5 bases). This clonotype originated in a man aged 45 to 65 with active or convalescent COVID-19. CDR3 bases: TGTGCCAGCAGCTTAGGGGGGGGAAGAGGATCACCCCTCCACTTT. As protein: CASSLGGGRGSPLHF. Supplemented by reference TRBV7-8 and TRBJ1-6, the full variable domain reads GAGVSQSPRYKVAKRGQDVALRCDPISGHVSLFWYQQALGQGPEFLTYFQNEAQLDKSGLPSDRFFAERPEGSVSTLKIQRTQQEDSAVYLCASSLGGGRGSPLHFGNGTRLTVT.